This T cell receptor (beta chain) appears in the sequencing data of a study of shared clonotypes between healthy human individuals. Study overall: Serving as donors were a couple of women and a few men, whose ages spanned 18 to 49. Regarding the study as a whole: The study sampled only blood, and tissue repertoires likely differ.

On this clone: The antigen is not known.

Only CD45RO-negative cells positively selected for CCR7 counted as naive CD8 cells, so terminally differentiated effector memory CD45RA+ cells were excluded. Germline V gives CDR1 SEHNR, CDR2 FQNEAQ (reference sequence). Germline trimming cut 3 bases from V and 6 bases from J; bases unmatched to any gene: 4. CDR3 size: 15 residues. TCRdb keeps only in-frame clones here, not all; method: immunoSEQ multiplex PCR. The data show about 2.2 million clones, with roughly 95% seen just once and approximately 1.6% held by the top ten. The source material was naive CD8+ T cells from PBMCs. This clonotype was obtained from a man aged 18 to 30 in good health. Some clones in this sample may be carry-over from other donors' samples. The chain uses TRBV7-9 and TRBJ2-3; TRBD1 matches 12 bases. The CDR3 coding sequence is TGTGCCAGCAGCTTGGGGACAGGGGGCCGGGATACGCAGTATTTT. Its protein product is CASSLGTGGRDTQYF.